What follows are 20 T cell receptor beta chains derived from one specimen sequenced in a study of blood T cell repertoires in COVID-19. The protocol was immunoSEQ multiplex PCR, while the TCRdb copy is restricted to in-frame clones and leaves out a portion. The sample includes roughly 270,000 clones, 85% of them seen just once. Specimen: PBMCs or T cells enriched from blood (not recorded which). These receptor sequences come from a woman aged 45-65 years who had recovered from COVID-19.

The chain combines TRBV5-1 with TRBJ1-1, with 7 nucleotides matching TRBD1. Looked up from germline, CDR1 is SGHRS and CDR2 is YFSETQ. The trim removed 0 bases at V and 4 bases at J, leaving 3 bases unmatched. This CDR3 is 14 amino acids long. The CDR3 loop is CASSLDRGITEAFF. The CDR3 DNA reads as TGCGCCAGCAGCTTGGACAGGGGTATCACTGAAGCTTTCTTT.

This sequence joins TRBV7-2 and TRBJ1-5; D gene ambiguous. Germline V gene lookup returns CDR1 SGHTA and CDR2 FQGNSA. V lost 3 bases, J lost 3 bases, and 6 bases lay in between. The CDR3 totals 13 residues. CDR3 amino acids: CASSFNNNQPQHF. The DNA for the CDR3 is TGTGCCAGCAGCTTTAATAACAATCAGCCCCAGCATTTT.

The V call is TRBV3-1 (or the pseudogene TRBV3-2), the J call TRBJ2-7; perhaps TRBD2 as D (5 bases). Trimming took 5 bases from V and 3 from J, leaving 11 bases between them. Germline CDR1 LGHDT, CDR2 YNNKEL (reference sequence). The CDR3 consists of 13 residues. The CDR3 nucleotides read TGTGCCAGCAGCACCGGACTCTACTACGAGCAGTACTTC. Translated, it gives CASSTGLYYEQYF.

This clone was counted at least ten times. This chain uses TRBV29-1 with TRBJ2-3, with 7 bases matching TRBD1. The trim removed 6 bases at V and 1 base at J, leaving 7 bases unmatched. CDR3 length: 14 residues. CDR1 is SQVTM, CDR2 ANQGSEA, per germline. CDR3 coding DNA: TGCAGCGTGCCGACAGGGTCGGGCACAGATACGCAGTATTTT. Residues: CSVPTGSGTDTQYF.

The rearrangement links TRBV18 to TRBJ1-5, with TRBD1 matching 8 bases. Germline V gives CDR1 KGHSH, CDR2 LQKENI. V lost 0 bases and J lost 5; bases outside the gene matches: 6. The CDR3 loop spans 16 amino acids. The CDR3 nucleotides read TGTGCCAGCTCACCACCGCTAGGACAGGGAGATCAGCCCCAGCATTTT. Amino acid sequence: CASSPPLGQGDQPQHF.

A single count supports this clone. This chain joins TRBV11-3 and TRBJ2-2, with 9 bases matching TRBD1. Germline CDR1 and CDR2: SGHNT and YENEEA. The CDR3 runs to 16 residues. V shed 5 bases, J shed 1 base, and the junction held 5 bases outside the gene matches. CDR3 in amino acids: CASSPGTGRNTGELFF. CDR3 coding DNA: TGTGCCAGCAGCCCCGGGACAGGGAGGAACACCGGGGAGCTGTTTTTT.

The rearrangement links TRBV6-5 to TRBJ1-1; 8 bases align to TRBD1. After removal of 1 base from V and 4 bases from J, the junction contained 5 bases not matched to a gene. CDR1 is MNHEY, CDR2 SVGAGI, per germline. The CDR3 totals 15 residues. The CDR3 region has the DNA TGTGCCAGCAGTTACTTCGCAGGGGGCGTCACTGAAGCTTTCTTT. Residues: CASSYFAGGVTEAFF.

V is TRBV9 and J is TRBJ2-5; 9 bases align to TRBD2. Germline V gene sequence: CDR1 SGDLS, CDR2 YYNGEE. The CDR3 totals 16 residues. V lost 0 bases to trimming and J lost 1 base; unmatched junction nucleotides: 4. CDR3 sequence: CASSVEGAGGQETQYF. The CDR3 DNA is TGTGCCAGCAGCGTAGAAGGAGCGGGGGGCCAAGAGACCCAGTACTTC.

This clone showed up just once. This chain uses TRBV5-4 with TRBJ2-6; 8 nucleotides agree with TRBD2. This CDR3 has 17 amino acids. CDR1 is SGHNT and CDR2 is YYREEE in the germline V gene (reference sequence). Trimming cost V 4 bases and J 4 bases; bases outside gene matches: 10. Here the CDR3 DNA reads TGTGCCAGCAGCCCGGGAGGGGCGGTTTCCGGGGCCAACGTCCTGACTTTC. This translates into CASSPGGAVSGANVLTF.

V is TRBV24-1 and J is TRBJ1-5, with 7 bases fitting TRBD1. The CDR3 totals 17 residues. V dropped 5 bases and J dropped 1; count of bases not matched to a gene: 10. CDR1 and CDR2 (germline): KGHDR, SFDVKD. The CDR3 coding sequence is TGTGCCACCAGTGGTCCCAACAGGGGCGGGAGCAATCAGCCCCAGCATTTT. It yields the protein CATSGPNRGGSNQPQHF.

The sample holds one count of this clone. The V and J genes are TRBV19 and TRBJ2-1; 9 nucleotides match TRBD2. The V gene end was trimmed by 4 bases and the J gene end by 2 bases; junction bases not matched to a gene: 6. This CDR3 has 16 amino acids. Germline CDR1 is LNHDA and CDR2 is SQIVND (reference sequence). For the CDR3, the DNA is TGTGCCAGTAGTAGAAAAGCGGGGGGCCCCTACAATGAGCAGTTCTTC. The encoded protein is CASSRKAGGPYNEQFF.

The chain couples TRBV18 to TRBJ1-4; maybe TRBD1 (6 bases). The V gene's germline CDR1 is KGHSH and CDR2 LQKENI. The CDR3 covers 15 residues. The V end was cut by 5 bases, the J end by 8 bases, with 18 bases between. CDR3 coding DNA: TGTGCCAGCTCAACGGCCACAGGGAGGGGAGAAAAACTGTTTTTT. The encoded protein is CASSTATGRGEKLFF. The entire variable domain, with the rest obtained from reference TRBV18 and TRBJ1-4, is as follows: NAGVMQNPRHLVRRRGQEARLRCSPMKGHSHVYWYRQLPEEGLKFMVYLQKENIIDESGMPKERFSAEFPKEGPSILRIQQVVRGDSAAYFCASSTATGRGEKLFFGSGTQLSVL.

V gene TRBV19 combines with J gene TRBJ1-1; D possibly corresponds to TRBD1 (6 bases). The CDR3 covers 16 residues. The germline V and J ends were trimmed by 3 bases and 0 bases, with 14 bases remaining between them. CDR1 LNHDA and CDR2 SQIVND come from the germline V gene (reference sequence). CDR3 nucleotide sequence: TGTGCCAGTAGTATTGAAGGTAACAGGGTGAACACTGAAGCTTTCTTT. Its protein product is CASSIEGNRVNTEAFF.

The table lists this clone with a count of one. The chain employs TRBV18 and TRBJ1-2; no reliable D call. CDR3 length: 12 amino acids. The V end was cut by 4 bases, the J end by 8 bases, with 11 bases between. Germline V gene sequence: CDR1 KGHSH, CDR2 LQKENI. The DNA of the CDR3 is TGTGCCAGCTCACAAATAGAGAGAGGCTACACCTTC. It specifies CASSQIERGYTF.

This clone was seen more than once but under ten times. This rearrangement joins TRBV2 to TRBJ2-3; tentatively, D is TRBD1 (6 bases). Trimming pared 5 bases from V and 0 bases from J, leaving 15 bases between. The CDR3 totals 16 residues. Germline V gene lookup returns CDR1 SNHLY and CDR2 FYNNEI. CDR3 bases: TGTGCCAGCAGTTCCACCGGGACACCTAGCACAGATACGCAGTATTTT. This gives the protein CASSSTGTPSTDTQYF.

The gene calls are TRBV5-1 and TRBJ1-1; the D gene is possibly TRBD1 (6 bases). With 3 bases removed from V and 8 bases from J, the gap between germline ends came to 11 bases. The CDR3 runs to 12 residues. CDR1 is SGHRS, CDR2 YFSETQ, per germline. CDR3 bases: TGCGCCAGCAGCTCGACAGGTGGAGAAGCTTTCTTT. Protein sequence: CASSSTGGEAFF.

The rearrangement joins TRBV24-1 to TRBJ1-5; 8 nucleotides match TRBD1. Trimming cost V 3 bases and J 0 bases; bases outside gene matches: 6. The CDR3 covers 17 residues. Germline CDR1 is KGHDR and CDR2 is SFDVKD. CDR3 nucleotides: TGTGCCACCAGTGATCCCGCGACAGGGGATAGCAATCAGCCCCAGCATTTT. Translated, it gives CATSDPATGDSNQPQHF.

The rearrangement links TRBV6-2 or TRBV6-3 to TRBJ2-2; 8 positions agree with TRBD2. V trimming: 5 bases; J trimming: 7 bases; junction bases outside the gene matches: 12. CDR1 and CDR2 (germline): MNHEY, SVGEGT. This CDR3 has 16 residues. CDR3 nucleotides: TGTGCCAGCAGTACAGGCTTCGGGAGGGAAGGCGGGGAGCTGTTTTTT. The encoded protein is CASSTGFGREGGELFF.

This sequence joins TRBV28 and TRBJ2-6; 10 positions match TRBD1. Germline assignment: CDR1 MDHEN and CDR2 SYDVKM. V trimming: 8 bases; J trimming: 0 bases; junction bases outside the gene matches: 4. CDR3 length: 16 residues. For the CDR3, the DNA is TGTGCCAGCGGGACAGGGGCCTACTCTGGGGCCAACGTCCTGACTTTC. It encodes CASGTGAYSGANVLTF.

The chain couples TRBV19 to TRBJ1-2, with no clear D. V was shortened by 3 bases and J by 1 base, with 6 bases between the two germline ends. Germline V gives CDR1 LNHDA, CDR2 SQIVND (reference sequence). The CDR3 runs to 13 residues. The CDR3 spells CASSMTLNYGYTF. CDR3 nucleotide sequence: TGTGCCAGTAGTATGACACTTAACTATGGCTACACCTTC.